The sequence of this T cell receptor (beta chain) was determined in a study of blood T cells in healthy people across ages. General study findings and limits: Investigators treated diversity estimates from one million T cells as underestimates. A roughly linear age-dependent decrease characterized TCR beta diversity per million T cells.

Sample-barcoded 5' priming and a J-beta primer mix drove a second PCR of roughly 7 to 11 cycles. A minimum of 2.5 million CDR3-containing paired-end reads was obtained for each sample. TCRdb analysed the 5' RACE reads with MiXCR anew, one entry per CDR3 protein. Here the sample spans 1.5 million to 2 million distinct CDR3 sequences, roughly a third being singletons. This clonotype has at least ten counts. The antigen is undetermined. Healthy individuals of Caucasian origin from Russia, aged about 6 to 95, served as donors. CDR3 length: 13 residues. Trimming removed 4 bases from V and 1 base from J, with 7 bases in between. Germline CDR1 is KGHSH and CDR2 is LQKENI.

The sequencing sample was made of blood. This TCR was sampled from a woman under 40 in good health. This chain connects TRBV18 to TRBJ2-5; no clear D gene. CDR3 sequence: CASSRGAQETQYF. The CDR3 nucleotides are TGTGCCAGCTCACGCGGCGCCCAAGAGACCCAGTACTTC.